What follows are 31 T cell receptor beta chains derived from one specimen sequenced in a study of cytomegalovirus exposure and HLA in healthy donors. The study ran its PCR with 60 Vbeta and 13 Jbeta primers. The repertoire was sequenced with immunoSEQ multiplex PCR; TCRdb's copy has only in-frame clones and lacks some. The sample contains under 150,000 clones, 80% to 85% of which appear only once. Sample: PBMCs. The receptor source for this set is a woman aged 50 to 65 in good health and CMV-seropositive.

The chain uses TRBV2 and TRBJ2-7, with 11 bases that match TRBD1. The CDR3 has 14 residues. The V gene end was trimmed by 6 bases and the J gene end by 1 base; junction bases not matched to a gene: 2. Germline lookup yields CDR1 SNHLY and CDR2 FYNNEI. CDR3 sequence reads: CASSGQGASYEQYF. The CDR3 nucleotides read TGTGCCAGCAGCGGACAGGGGGCATCCTACGAGCAGTACTTC.

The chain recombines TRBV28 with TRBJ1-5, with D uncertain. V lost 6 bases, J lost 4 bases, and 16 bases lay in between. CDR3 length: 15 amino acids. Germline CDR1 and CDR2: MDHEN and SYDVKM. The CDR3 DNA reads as TGTGCCAGCAGCCTCCCGGGTCTTTCAAATCAGCCCCAGCATTTT. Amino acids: CASSLPGLSNQPQHF.

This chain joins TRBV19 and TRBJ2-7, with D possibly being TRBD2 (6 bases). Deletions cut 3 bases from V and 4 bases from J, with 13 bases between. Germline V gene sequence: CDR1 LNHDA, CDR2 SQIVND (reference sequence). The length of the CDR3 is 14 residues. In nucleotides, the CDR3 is TGTGCCAGTAGTATTGGAGTAGCGGAGTACGAGCAGTACTTC. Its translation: CASSIGVAEYEQYF.

CDR3: CASSLRGSETQYF. CDR3 coding DNA: TGTGCCAGCAGCTTAAGGGGCTCAGAGACCCAGTACTTC. The chain is built from TRBV7-6 and TRBJ2-5; perhaps TRBD1 as D (5 bases). Trimming left V 2 bases short and J 4 bases short, with 8 bases between. Germline V CDR1 and CDR2: SGHVS, FNYEAQ. The CDR3 loop spans 13 amino acids.

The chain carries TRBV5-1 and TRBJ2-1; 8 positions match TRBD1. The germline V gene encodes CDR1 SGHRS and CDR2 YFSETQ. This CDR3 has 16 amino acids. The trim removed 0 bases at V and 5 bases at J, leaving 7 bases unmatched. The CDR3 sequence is CASSLVGGTGHNEQFF. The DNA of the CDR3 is TGCGCCAGCAGCTTGGTCGGCGGGACAGGACACAATGAGCAGTTCTTC. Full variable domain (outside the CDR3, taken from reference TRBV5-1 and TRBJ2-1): KAGVTQTPRYLIKTRGQQVTLSCSPISGHRSVSWYQQTPGQGLQFLFEYFSETQRNKGNFPGRFSGRQFSNSRSEMNVSTLELGDSALYLCASSLVGGTGHNEQFFGPGTRLTVL.

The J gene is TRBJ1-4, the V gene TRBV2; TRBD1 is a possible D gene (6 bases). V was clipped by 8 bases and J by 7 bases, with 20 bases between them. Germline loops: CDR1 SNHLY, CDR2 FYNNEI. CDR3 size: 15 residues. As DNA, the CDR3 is TGTGCCAGCGGAATAAATTTGGGACAACCTGAAAAACTGTTTTTT. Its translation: CASGINLGQPEKLFF.

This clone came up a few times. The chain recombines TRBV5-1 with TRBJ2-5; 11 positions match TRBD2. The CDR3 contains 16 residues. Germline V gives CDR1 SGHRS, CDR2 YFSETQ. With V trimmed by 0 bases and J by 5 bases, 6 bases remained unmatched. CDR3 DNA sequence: TGCGCCAGCAGCTTGGGAGATTTAGCGGGAGGGGAGACCCAGTACTTC. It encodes CASSLGDLAGGETQYF.

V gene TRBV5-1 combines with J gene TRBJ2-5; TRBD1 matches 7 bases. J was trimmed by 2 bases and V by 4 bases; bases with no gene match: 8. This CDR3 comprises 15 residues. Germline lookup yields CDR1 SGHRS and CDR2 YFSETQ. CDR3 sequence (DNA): TGCGCCAGCAGCCTCCAAGGGACAGCTCAAGAGACCCAGTACTTC. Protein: CASSLQGTAQETQYF. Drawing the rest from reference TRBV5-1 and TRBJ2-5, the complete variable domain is KAGVTQTPRYLIKTRGQQVTLSCSPISGHRSVSWYQQTPGQGLQFLFEYFSETQRNKGNFPGRFSGRQFSNSRSEMNVSTLELGDSALYLCASSLQGTAQETQYFGPGTRLLVL.

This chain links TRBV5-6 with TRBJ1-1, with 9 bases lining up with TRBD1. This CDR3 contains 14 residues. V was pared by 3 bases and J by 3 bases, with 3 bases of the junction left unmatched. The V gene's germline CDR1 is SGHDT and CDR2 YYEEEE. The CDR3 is CASSSTGGYTEAFF. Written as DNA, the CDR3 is TGTGCCAGCAGCTCGACAGGGGGTTACACTGAAGCTTTCTTT. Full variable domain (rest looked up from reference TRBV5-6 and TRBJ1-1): DAGVTQSPTHLIKTRGQQVTLRCSPKSGHDTVSWYQQALGQGPQFIFQYYEEEERQRGNFPDRFSGHQFPNYSSELNVNALLLGDSALYLCASSSTGGYTEAFFGQGTRLTVV.

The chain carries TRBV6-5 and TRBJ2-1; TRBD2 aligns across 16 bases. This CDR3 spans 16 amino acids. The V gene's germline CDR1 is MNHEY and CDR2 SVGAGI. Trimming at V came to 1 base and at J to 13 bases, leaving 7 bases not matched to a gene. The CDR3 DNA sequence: TGTGCCAGCAGTTACTTCAAGGGACTAGCGGGAGGGGAACAGTTCTTC. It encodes CASSYFKGLAGGEQFF.

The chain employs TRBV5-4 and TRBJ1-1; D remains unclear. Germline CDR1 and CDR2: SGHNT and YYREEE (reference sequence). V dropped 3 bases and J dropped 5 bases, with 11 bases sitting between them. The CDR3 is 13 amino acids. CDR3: CASSYEPGTEAFF. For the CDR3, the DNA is TGTGCCAGCAGCTATGAACCGGGAACTGAAGCTTTCTTT.

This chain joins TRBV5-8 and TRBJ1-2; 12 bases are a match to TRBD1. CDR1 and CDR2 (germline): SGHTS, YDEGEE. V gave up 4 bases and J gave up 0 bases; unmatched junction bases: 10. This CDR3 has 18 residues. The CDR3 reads CASSPPGQGAWANYGYTF. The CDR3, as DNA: TGTGCCAGCAGCCCTCCGGGACAGGGGGCTTGGGCTAACTATGGCTACACCTTC.

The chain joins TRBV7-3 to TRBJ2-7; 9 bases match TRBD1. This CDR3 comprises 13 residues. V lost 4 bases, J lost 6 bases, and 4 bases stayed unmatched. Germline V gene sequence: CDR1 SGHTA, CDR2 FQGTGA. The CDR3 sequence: CASSSGQGSEQYF. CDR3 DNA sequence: TGTGCCAGCAGCTCCGGACAGGGGAGCGAGCAGTACTTC.

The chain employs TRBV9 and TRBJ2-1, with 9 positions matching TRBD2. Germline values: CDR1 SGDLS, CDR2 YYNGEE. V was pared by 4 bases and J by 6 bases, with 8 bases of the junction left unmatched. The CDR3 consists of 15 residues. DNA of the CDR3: TGTGCCAGCAGCTCCTGGCGGGAGGGGGGCAATGAGCAGTTCTTC. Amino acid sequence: CASSSWREGGNEQFF.

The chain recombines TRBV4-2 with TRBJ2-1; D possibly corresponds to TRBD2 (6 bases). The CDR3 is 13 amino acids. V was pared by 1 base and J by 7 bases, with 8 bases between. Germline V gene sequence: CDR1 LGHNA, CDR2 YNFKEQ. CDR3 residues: CASSQAGENEQFF. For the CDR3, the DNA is TGTGCCAGCAGCCAAGCGGGGGAGAATGAGCAGTTCTTC.

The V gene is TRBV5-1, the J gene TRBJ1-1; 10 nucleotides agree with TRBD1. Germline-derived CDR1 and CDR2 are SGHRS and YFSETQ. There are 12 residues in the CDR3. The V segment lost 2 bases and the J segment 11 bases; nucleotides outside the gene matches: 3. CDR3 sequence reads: CASSFGTGAAFF. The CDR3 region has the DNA TGCGCCAGCAGCTTCGGGACAGGGGCGGCTTTCTTT. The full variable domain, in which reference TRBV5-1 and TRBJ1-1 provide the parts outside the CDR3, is KAGVTQTPRYLIKTRGQQVTLSCSPISGHRSVSWYQQTPGQGLQFLFEYFSETQRNKGNFPGRFSGRQFSNSRSEMNVSTLELGDSALYLCASSFGTGAAFFGQGTRLTVV.

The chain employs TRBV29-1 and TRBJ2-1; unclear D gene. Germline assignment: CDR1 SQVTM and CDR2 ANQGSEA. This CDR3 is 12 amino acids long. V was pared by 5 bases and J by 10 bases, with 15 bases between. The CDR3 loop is CSVSPAGGEQFF. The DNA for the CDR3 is TGCAGCGTTTCTCCCGCAGGTGGAGAGCAGTTCTTC.

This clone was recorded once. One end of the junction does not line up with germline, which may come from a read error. The CDR3 DNA reads TGTGCTAGCAGCCCCGGAACGGGTCCTACCGAGCAGTACTTC. Translation: CASSPGTGPTEQYF. The chain carries TRBV7-7 and TRBJ2-7; D is unresolved. Germline V gene lookup returns CDR1 SSHAT and CDR2 FNYEAQ (reference sequence). There are 14 residues in the CDR3.

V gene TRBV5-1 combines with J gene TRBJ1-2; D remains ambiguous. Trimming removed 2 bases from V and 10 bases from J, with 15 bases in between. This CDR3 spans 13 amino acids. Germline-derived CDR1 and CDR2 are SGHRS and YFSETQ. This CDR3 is CASSFGTEDVYTF. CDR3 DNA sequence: TGCGCCAGCAGCTTTGGAACAGAAGATGTCTACACCTTC.

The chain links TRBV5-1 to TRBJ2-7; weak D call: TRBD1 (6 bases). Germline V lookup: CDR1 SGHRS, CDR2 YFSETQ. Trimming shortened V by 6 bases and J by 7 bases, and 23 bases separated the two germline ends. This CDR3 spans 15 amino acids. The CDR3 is CASTKQGHRADEQYF. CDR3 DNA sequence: TGCGCCAGCACAAAGCAGGGACATCGGGCAGATGAGCAGTACTTC.

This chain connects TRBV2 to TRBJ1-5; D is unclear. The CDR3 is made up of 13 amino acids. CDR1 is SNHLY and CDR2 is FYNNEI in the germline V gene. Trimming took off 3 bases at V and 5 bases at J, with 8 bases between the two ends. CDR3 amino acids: CASSDEGYQPQHF. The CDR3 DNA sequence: TGTGCCAGCAGTGACGAGGGATATCAGCCCCAGCATTTT.

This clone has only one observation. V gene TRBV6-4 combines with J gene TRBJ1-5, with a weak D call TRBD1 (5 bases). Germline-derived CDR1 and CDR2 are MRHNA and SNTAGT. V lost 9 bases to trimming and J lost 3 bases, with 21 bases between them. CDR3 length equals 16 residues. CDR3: CARATPPTVINQPQHF. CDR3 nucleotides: TGTGCCAGGGCGACACCACCGACAGTTATCAATCAGCCCCAGCATTTT.

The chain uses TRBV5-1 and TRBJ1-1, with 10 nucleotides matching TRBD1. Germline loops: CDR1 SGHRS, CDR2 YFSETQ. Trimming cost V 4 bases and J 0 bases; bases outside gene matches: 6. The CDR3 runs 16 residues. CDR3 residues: CASSSQGTGVNTEAFF. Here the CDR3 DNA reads TGCGCCAGCAGCAGCCAAGGGACAGGGGTGAACACTGAAGCTTTCTTT.

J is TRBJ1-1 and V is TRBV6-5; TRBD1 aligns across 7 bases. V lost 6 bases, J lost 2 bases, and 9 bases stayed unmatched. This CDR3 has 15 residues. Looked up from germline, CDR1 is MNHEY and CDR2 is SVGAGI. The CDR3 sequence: CASRRRTGLNTEAFF. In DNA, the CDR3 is TGTGCCAGCAGACGTCGGACAGGCTTAAACACTGAAGCTTTCTTT.

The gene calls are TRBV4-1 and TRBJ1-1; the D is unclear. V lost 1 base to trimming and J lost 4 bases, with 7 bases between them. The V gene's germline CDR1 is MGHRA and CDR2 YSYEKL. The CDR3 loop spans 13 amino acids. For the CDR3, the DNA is TGCGCCAGCAGCCAAGCGGTTAGCACTGAAGCTTTCTTT. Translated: CASSQAVSTEAFF.

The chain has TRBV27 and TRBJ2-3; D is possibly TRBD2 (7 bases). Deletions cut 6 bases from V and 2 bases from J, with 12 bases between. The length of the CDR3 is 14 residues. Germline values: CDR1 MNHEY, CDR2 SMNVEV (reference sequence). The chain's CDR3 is CASSRGLLTDTQYF. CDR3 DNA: TGTGCCAGCAGCAGGGGACTACTCACAGATACGCAGTATTTT.

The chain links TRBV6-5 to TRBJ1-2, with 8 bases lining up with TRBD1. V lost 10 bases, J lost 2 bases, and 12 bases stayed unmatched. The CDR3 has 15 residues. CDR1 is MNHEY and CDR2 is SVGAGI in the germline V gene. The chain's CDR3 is CATQTRGQSNYGYTF. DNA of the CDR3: TGTGCCACCCAAACCAGGGGGCAATCAAACTATGGCTACACCTTC.

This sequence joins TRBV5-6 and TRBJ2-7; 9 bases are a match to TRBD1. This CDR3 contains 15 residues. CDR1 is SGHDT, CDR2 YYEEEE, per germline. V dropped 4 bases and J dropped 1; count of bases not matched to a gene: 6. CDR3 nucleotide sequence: TGTGCCAGCAGCCCGGACAGGGGAACTTCCTACGAGCAGTACTTC. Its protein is CASSPDRGTSYEQYF.

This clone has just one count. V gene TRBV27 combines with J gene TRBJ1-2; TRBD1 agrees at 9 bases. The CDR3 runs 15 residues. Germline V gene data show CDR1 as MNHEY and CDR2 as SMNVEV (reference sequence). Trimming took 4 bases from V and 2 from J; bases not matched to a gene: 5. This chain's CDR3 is CASSSQGAENYGYTF. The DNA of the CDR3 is TGTGCCAGCAGTTCACAGGGGGCTGAGAACTATGGCTACACCTTC.

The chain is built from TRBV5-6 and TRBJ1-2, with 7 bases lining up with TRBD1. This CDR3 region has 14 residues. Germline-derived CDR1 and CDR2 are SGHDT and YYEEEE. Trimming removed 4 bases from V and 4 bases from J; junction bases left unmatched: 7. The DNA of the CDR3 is TGTGCCAGCAGCCCCCTGACAGGGTCCTATGGCTACACCTTC. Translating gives CASSPLTGSYGYTF.

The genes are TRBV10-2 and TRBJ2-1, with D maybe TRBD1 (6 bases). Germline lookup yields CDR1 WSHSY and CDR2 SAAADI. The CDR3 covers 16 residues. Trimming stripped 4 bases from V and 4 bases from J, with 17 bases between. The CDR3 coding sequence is TGCGCCAGCAGTGGAACCCAGGGGCGTTTTTACAATGAGCAGTTCTTC. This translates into CASSGTQGRFYNEQFF.